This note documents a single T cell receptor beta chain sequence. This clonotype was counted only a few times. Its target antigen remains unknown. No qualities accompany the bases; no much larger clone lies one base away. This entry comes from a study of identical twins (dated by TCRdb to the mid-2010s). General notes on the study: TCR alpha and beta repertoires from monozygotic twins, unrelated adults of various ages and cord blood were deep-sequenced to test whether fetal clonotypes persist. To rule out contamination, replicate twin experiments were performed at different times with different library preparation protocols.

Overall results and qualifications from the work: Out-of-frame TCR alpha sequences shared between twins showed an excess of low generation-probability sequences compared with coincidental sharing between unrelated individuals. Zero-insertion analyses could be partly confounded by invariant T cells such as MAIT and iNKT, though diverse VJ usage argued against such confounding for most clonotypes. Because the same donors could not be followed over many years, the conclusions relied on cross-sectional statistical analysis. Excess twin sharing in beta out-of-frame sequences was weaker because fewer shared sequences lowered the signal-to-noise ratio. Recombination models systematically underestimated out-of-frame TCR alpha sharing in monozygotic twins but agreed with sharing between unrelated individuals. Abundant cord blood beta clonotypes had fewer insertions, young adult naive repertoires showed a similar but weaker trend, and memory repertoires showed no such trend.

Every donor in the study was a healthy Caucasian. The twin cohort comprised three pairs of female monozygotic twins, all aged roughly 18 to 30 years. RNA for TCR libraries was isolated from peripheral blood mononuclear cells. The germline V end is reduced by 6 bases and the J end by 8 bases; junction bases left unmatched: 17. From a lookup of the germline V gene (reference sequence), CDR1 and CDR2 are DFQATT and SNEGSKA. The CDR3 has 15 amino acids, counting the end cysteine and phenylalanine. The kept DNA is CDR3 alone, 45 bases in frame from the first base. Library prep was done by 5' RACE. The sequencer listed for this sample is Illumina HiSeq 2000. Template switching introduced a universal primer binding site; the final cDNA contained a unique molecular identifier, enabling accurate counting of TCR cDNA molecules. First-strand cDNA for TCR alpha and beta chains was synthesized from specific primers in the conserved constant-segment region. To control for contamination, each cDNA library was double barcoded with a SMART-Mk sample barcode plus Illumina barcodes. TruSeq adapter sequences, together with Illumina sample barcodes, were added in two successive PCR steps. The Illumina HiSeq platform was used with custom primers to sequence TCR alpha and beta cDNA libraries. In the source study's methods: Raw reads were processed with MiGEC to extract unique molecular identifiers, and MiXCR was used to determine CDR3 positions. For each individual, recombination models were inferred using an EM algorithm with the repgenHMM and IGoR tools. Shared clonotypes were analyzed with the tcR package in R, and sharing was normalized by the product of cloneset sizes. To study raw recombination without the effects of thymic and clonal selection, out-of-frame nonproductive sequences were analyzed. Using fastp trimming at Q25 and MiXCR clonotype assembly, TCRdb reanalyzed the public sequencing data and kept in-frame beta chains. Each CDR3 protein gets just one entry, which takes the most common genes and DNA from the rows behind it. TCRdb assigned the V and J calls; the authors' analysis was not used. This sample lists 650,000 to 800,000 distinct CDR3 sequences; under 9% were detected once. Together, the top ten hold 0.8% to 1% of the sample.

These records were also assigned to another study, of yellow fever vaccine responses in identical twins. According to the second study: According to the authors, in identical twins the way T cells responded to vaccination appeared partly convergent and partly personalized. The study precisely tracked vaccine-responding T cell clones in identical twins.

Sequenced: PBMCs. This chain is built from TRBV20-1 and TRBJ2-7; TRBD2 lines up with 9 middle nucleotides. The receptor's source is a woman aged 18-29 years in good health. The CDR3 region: CSARGALAGNSQQYF. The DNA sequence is TGCAGTGCCCGAGGCGCGCTAGCGGGAAATTCCCAGCAGTACTTC.